This TCR beta chain stems from a study of blood T cells in healthy people across ages (dated by TCRdb to the mid-2010s). Regarding the complete study: In model experiments, template switching captured about one uniquely barcoded TCR beta cDNA molecule for every two T cells. Age-related changes in TCR beta repertoire diversity were measured in the study by deep sequencing normalized with unique cDNA molecular identifiers. Donors were grouped into four age groups: young (average roughly 17 years), middle-aged (around 39), aged (around 56) and long-lived (just over 80). To avoid experimental bias, donors of different ages were randomly spread across the sequencing lanes. Using the same blood draw, the study looked at two additional independent replicas of 1 million unique cDNA reads for two donors, one aged 18 to 30 and the other aged 80 or older.

The research as a whole found: The long-lived group showed more naive CD4+ T cells, fewer expanded clones and increased TCR diversity than the aged group, suggesting age selection. Donor CMV infection status was unknown, potentially confounding age-related changes in expanded clonotypes. There was a strong correlation between observed TCR beta diversity and the percentage of naive T cells measured by flow cytometry. Estimates of total diversity from one million sequenced T cells were regarded as lower bounds and underestimates. Since profiling was done on bulk unsorted PBMCs, naive and antigen-experienced compartments could not be conclusively compared. As age increased, observed TCR beta diversity per million T cells dropped in a roughly linear way, and a significant reduction was already evident by age 40.

Library construction relied on 5' RACE. Instrument on record: Illumina HiSeq 2500. A second PCR of about 6 to 12 cycles was run with a J-beta primer mix and a sample-barcoded 5' primer. A template-switch 5' adaptor carrying 12 random nucleotides introduced a unique molecular identifier onto each TCR beta cDNA molecule. At least 2.5 million CDR3-containing paired-end reads were obtained from each sample. The Mint cDNA synthesis kit, primed by a TRBC-specific oligonucleotide, was used to synthesize first-strand cDNA from all RNA. After uracil-DNA glycosylase treatment, a first 18-cycle PCR used universal primers M1SS and BC2_uni_R on all cDNA. Per the source publication's procedure: Normalization of each sample was performed by random selection of 1 million high-quality reads, each carrying a distinct molecular identifier. Instead of being binned into consensus sequences, reads with shared molecular identifiers were discarded. MiTCR, with a Q25 quality threshold and the strictest error-elimination algorithm, was used for CDR3 identification, clonotype clustering and error correction. A nonparametric unseen species model using Euler transformation provided a lower-bound estimate of total TCR beta diversity. TCRdb reanalyzed the raw reads on its own, using fastp at Q25 for trimming and MiXCR for clone calling, and kept in-frame beta chains. Under each unique CDR3 protein, matching rows form one entry showing the most common genes and DNA. Clone size and V and J calls follow TCRdb, not the original study. The sample data list approximately 1.5 million distinct CDR3 sequences, and roughly two fifths of these were observed just once. The top ten clones comprise more than 4% of the sample.

The 39 donors, aged roughly 6 to 95 years, were systemically healthy Caucasian individuals from Russia. Each donor gave about 10 milliliters of peripheral blood, drawn into EDTA-treated Vacutainer tubes. Ficoll-Paque density-gradient centrifugation was used to isolate PBMCs, with at least 7 million obtained per sample. Trizol reagent was used to extract total RNA from the PBMCs, yielding at least 5.5 micrograms per sample. The percentages of naive CD45RAhigh/CD27high T cells were determined by flow cytometry on a PBMC aliquot from every donor. CDR3 length: 17 amino acids, cysteine to phenylalanine. Of the read, only the CDR3 DNA is kept; its 51 bases are in frame from base 1. The germline V gene yields LGHNA for CDR1 and YNFKEQ for CDR2. To note about this clonotype: Its antigen target is currently unknown. Its ends do not fully match the called genes, so a read error is possible.

The sequenced sample was blood. The chain is assembled from TRBV4-2 and TRBJ1-2, with no confidently assigned D gene. This TCR derives from a woman between 18 and 30 years old in good health. The base sequence is TGTGCCAGCAGCCAAGTAAGGTGGTCCGTCCAAAGGAGTGGCTGCACCTTC. Its amino acids are CASSQVRWSVQRSGCTF.